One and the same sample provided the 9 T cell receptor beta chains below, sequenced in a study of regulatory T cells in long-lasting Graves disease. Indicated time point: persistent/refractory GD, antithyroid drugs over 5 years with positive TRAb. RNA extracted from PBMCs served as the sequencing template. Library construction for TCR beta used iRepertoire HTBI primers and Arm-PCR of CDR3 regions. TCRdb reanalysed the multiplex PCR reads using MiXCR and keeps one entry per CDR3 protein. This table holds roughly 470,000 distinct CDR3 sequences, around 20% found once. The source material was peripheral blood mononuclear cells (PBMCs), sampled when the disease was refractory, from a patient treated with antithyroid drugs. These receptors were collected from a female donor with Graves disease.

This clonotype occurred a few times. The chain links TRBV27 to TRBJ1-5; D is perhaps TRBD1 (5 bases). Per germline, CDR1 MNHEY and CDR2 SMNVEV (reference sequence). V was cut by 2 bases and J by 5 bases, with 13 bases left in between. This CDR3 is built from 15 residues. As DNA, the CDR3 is TGTGCCAGCAGTTTAAGAGGGGTGGTGGATCAGCCCCAGCATTTT. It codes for CASSLRGVVDQPQHF.

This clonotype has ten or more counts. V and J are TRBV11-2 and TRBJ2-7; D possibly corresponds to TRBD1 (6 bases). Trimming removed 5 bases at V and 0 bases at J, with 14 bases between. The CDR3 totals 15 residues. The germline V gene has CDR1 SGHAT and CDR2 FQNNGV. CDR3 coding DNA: TGTGCCAGCAGCACGAGACCGGACAGCTCCTACGAGCAGTACTTC. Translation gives CASSTRPDSSYEQYF. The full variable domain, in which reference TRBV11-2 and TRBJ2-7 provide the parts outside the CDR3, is EAGVAQSPRYKIIEKRQSVAFWCNPISGHATLYWYQQILGQGPKLLIQFQNNGVVDDSQLPKDRFSAERLKGVDSTLKIQPAKLEDSAVYLCASSTRPDSSYEQYFGPGTRLTVT.

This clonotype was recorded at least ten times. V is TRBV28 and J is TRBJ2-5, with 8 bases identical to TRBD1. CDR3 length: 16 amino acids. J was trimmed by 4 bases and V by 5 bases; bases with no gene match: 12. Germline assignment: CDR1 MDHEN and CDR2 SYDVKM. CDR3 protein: CASSTYRGILGETQYF. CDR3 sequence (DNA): TGTGCCAGCAGTACCTACAGGGGGATATTAGGAGAGACCCAGTACTTC.

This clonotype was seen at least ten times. CDR3 sequence (DNA): TGTGCCAGCAGCCGACAGGGGGCGAGTTGGAACACTGAAGCTTTCTTT. Translating gives CASSRQGASWNTEAFF. The rearrangement links TRBV12-3 or TRBV12-4 to TRBJ1-1, with TRBD1 matching 10 bases. The CDR3 consists of 16 residues. V lost 6 bases to trimming and J lost 1 base; unmatched junction nucleotides: 8.

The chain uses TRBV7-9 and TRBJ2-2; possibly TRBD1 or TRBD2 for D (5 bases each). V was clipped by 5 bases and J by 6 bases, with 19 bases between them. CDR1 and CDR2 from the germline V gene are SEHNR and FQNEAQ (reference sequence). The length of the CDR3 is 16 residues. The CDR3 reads CASSLARILGAGELFF. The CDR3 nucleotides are TGTGCCAGCAGCCTTGCAAGGATCCTGGGGGCCGGGGAGCTGTTTTTT.

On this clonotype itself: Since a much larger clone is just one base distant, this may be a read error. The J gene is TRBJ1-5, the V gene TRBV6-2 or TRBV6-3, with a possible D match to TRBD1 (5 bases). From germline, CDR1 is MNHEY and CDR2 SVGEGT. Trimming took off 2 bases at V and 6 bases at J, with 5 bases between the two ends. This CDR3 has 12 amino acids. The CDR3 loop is CASSYGGQPQHF. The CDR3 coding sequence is TGTGCCAGCAGTTACGGGGGTCAGCCCCAGCATTTT.

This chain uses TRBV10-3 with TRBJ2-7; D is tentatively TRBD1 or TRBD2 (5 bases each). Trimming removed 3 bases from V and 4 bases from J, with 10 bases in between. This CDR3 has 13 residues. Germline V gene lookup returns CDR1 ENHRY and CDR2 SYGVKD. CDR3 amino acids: CAISDSREYEQYF. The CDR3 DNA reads TGTGCCATCAGTGATTCCAGGGAGTACGAGCAGTACTTC.

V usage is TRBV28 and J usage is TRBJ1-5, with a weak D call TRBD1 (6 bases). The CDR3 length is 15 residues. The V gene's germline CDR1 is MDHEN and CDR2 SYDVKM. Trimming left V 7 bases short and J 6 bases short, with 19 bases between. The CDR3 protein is CASTWAGAKGQPQHF. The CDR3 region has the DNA TGTGCCAGCACCTGGGCGGGGGCGAAAGGTCAGCCCCAGCATTTT.

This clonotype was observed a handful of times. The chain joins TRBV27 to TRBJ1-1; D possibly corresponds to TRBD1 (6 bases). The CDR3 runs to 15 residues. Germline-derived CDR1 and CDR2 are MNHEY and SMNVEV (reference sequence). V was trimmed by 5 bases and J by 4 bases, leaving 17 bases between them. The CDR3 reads CASSLGGHGGTEAFF. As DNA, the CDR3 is TGTGCCAGCAGTCTAGGGGGGCACGGTGGCACTGAAGCTTTCTTT.